The rows below give T cell receptor beta chains drawn from one sample of a study of blood T cell repertoires in COVID-19. Produced via immunoSEQ multiplex PCR; TCRdb's table is partial and in-frame only. The table includes roughly 160,000 clones, 65% to 85% detected once. The sample consisted of peripheral blood. All receptors derive from a man between 65 and 85 years old with active or convalescent COVID-19. The conserved cysteine and the conserved F or W are not part of the CDR3 here. Some rows mark clone size as missing; the rest say once, few, many or name a class of expanded clone.

cdr3_aa	cdr3_length	v_call	j_call	clone_size
ASSIAGGRTEAF	12	TRBV19	TRBJ1-1	-
ASSQGGGWARGTQY	14	TRBV14	TRBJ2-3	-
ASSSEGTSGVFTGELF	16	TRBV19	TRBJ2-2	-
ASSLGVAEGAGQPQH	15	TRBV7-8	TRBJ1-5	-
ASSPQGGRTEAF	12	TRBV5-1	TRBJ1-1	-
ASSIRRVDGYT	11	TRBV19	TRBJ1-2	-
SVEDYGQGVGETQY	14	TRBV29-1	TRBJ2-5	-
SVELARVPLSYNEQF	15	TRBV29-1	TRBJ2-1	-
ASSHARLANEQF	12	TRBV7-2	TRBJ2-1	-
ASSLVGQGGYGYT	13	TRBV7-2	TRBJ1-2	-
ASSSDRGLSEAF	12	TRBV7-2	TRBJ1-1	-
ASTLSPVTYEQY	12	TRBV7-2	TRBJ2-7	-
ASSYSSWQGQETQY	14	TRBV6-5	TRBJ2-5	-
SVRTGISNQPQH	12	TRBV29-1	TRBJ1-5	-
AISESSSGGTDTQY	14	TRBV10-3	TRBJ2-3	once
ASSQDPSGFEQY	12	TRBV14	TRBJ2-7	-
ASSPETSSYT	10	TRBV18	TRBJ1-2	-
ASRGVSNQPQH	11	TRBV12-3/TRBV12-4	TRBJ1-5	-
ATTDPGQTYGYT	12	TRBV19	TRBJ1-2	-
ASRLSGRTRQEQY	13	TRBV6-6	TRBJ2-7	once
ASSSTAGDYGYT	12	TRBV5-1	TRBJ1-2	-
ASSSSASNYGYT	12	TRBV6-5	TRBJ1-2	-
ASSRTGDTEAF	11	TRBV5-4	TRBJ1-1	-
ASSQGGTSTDTQY	13	TRBV3-1/TRBV3-2	TRBJ2-3	-
ATSDPREGPREKLF	14	TRBV24-1	TRBJ1-4	-
ASSITSGVRDTQY	13	TRBV19	TRBJ2-3	-
ASSQEKGRRESPLH	14	TRBV4-2	TRBJ1-6	few
ASSERTADQPQH	12	TRBV2	TRBJ1-5	-
ASRPDRNYGYT	11	TRBV5-1	TRBJ1-2	-
ASSLGSSGTDTQY	13	TRBV5-1	TRBJ2-3	-
ASTSGDGANQPQH	13	TRBV27	TRBJ1-5	-
ASSQRREKLF	10	TRBV3-1/TRBV3-2	TRBJ1-4	-